This TCR beta chain is from a study of cytomegalovirus exposure and HLA in healthy donors. General study findings and limits: Most likely, a cluster of highly shared sequence variants arose as a sequencing artifact. In an earlier analysis, productive rearrangement rates for most beta V segments clustered near 90% or 30%.

The table lists this clone with a count of one. The antigen remains unidentified. J lost 4 bases, V lost 4 bases, and 5 bases had no gene match. From germline, CDR1 is SGHRS and CDR2 YFSETQ. CDR3 length equals 14 residues. The PCR contained 60 Vbeta and 13 Jbeta primers. Source study methods: Later work found approximately 87 million unique TCR beta chains, with roughly 11 million shared. The method was immunoSEQ multiplex PCR; TCRdb's version includes in-frame clones alone and lacks a portion of them. V and J calls and clone size are copied from that table; D and trimming were computed from the DNA. The data show under 55,000 clones, 72% seen once.

This receptor was taken from a woman between 50 and 59 years old in good health and CMV-seronegative. The sequenced sample consisted of PBMCs. The rearrangement uses TRBV5-1 and TRBJ1-2; 9 bases line up with TRBD1. DNA of the CDR3: TGCGCCAGCAGCCAAACAGGGGGCGGCTATGGCTACACCTTC. It encodes CASSQTGGGYGYTF.